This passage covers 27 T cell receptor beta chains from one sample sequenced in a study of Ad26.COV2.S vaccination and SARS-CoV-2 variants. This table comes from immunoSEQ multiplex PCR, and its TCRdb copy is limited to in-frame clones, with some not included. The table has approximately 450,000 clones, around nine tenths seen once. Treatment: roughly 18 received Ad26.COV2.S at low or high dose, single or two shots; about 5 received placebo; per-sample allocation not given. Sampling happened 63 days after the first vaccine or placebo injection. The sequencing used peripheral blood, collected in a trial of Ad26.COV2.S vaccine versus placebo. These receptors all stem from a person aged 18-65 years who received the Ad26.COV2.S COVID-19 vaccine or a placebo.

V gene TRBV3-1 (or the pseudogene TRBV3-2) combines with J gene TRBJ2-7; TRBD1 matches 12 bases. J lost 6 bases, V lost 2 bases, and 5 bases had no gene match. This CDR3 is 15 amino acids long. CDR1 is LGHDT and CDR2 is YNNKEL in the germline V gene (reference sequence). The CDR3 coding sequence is TGTGCCAGCAGCCAAACCGGGACAGGGGGCTCCGAGCAGTACTTC. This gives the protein CASSQTGTGGSEQYF.

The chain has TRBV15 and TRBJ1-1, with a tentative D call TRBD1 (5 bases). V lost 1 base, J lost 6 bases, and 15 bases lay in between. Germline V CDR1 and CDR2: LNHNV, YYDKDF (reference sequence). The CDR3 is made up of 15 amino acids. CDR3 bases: TGTGCCACCAGCAGAGTAGGCGGGGGTAGGGCTGAAGCTTTCTTT. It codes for CATSRVGGGRAEAFF. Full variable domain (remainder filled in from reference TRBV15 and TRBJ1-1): DAMVIQNPRYQVTQFGKPVTLSCSQTLNHNVMYWYQQKSSQAPKLLFHYYDKDFNNEADTPDNFQSRRPNTSFCFLDIRSPGLGDTAMYLCATSRVGGGRAEAFFGQGTRLTVV.

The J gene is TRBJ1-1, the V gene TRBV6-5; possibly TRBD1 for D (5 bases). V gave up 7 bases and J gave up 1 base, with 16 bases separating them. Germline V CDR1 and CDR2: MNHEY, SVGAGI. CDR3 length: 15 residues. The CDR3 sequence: CASTPWGDQNTEAFF. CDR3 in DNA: TGTGCCAGCACCCCGTGGGGGGATCAGAACACTGAAGCTTTCTTT.

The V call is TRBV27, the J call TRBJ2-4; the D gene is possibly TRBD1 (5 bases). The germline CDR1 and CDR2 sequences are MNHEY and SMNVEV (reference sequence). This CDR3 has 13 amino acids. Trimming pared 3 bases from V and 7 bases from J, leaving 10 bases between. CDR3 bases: TGTGCCAGCAGTTTGCAAGGGGCCAACATTCAGTACTTC. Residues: CASSLQGANIQYF.

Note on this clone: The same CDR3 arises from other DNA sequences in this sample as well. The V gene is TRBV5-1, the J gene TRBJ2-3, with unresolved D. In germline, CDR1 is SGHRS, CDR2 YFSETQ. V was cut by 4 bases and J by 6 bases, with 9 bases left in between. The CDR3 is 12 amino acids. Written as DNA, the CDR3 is TGCGCCAGCAGCCCCCGCGGTGATACGCAGTATTTT. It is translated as CASSPRGDTQYF.

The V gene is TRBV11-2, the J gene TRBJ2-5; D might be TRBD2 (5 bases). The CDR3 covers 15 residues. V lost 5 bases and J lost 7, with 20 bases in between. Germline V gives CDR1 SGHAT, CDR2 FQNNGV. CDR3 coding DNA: TGTGCCAGCAGCCCCTACCGGACTCGCGAGGCGACCCAGTACTTC. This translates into CASSPYRTREATQYF.

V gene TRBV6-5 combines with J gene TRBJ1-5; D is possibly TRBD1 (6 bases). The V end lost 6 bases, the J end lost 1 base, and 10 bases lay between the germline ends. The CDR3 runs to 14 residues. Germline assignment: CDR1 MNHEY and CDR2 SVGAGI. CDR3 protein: CASRPGQSNQPQHF. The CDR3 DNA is TGTGCCAGCAGGCCTGGACAGAGCAATCAGCCCCAGCATTTT.

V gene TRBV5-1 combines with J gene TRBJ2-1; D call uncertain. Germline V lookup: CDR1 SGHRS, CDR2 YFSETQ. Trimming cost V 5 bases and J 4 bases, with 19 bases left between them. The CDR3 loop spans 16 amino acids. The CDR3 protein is CASRLVGVTVYNEQFF. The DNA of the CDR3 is TGCGCCAGCAGACTTGTTGGTGTAACTGTTTACAATGAGCAGTTCTTC. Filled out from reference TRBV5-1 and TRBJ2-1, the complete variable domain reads KAGVTQTPRYLIKTRGQQVTLSCSPISGHRSVSWYQQTPGQGLQFLFEYFSETQRNKGNFPGRFSGRQFSNSRSEMNVSTLELGDSALYLCASRLVGVTVYNEQFFGPGTRLTVL.

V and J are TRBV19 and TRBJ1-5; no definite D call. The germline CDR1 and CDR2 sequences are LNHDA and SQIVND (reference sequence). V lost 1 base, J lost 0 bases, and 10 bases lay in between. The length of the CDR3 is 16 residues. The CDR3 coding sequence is TGTGCCAGTAGTATAGGAGTGGGCCATAGCAATCAGCCCCAGCATTTT. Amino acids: CASSIGVGHSNQPQHF.

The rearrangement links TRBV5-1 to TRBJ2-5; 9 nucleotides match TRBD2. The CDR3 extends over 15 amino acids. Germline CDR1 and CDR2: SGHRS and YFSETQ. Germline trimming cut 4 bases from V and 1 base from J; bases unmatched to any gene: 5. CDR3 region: CASSTGLASQETQYF. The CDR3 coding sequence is TGCGCCAGCAGCACCGGACTAGCGTCCCAAGAGACCCAGTACTTC.

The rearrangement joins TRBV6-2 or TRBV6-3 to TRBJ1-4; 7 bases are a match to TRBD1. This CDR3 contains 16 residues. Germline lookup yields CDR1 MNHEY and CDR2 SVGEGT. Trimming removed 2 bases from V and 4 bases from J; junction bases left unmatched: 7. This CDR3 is CASSYRRDRLNEKLFF. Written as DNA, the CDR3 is TGTGCCAGCAGTTACCGGCGGGACAGACTTAATGAAAAACTGTTTTTT.

The CDR3 loop is CASSHLLGTSGRAAGELFF. In DNA, the CDR3 is TGCGCCAGCAGCCATCTCCTGGGGACTAGCGGGAGGGCGGCCGGGGAGCTGTTTTTT. The rearrangement links TRBV4-1 to TRBJ2-2, with 16 bases lining up with TRBD2. CDR3 length: 19 residues. V shed 3 bases and J 6 bases; nucleotides not matched to a gene: 10. Germline V gene data show CDR1 as MGHRA and CDR2 as YSYEKL.

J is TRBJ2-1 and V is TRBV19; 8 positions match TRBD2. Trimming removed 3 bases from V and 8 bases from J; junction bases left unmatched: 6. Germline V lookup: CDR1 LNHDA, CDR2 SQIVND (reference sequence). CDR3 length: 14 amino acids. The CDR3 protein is CASSITSGDDEQFF. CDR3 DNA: TGTGCCAGTAGTATCACTAGCGGTGACGATGAGCAGTTCTTC.

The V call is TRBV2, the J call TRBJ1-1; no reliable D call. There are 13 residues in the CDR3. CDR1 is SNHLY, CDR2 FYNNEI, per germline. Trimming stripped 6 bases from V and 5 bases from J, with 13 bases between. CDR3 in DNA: TGTGCCAGCAGCGCCGATCGCGAGACTGAAGCTTTCTTT. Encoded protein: CASSADRETEAFF.

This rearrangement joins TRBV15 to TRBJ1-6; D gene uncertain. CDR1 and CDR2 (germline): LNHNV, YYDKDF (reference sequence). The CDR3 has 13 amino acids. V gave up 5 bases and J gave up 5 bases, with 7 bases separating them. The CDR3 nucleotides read TGTGCCACCAGCGACTACAATAATTCACCCCTCCACTTT. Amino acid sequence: CATSDYNNSPLHF.

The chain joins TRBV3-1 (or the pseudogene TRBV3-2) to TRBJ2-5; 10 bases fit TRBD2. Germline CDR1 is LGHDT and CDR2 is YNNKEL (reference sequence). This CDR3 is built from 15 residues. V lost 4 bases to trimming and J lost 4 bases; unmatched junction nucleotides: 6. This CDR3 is CASSPGLAARETQYF. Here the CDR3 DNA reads TGTGCCAGCAGCCCCGGACTAGCGGCGAGAGAGACCCAGTACTTC.

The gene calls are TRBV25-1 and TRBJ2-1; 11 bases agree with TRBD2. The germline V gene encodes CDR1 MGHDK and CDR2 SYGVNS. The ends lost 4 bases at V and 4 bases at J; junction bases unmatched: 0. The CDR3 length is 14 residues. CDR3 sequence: CASSGLAGYNEQFF. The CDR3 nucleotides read TGTGCCAGCAGTGGACTAGCGGGATACAATGAGCAGTTCTTC.

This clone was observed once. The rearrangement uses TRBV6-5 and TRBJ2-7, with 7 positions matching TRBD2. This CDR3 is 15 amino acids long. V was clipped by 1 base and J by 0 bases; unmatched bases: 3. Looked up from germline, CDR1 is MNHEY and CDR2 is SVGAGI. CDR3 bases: TGTGCCAGCAGTTACTTTGGCGGGGGCTCCTACGAGCAGTACTTC. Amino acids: CASSYFGGGSYEQYF.

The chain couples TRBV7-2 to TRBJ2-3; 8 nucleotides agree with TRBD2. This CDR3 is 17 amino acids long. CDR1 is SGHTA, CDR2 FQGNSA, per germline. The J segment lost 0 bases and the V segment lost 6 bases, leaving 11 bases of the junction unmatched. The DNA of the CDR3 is TGTGCCAGCAGTCGGGGGCTAGCGGGTATCAGCACAGATACGCAGTATTTT. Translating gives CASSRGLAGISTDTQYF.

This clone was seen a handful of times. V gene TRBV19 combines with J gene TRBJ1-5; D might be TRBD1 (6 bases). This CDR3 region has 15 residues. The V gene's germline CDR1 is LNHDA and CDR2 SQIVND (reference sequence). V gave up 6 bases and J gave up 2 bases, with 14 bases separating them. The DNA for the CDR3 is TGTGCCAGTAGGACCACAGGGTACGGCAATCAGCCCCAGCATTTT. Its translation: CASRTTGYGNQPQHF.

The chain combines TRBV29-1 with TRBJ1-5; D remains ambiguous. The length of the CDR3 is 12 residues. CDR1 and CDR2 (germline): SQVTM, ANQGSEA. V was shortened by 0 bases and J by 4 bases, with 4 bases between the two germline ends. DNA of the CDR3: TGCAGCGTTGAAGATCCTAATCAGCCCCAGCATTTT. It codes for CSVEDPNQPQHF. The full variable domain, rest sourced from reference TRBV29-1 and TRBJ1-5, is SAVISQKPSRDICQRGTSLTIQCQVDSQVTMMFWYRQQPGQSLTLIATANQGSEATYESGFVIDKFPISRPNLTFSTLTVSNMSPEDSSIYLCSVEDPNQPQHFGDGTRLSIL.

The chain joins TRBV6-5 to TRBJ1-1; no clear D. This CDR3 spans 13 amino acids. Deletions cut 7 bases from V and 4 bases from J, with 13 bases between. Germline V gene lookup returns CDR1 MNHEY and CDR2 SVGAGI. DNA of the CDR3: TGTGCCAGCACCCGGGCAGAGGGCACTGAAGCTTTCTTT. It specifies CASTRAEGTEAFF.

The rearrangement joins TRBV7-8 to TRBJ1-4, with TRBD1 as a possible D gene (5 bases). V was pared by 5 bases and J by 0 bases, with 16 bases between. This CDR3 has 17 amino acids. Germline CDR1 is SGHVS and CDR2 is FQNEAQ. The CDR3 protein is CASSPSPGQPTNEKLFF. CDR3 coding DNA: TGTGCCAGCAGCCCCTCCCCGGGGCAGCCAACTAATGAAAAACTGTTTTTT.

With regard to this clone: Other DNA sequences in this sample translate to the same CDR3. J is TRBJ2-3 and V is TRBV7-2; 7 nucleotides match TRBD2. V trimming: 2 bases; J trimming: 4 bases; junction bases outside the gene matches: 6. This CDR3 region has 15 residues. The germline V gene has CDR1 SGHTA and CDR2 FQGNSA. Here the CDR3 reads CASSLLAGVADTQYF. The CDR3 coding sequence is TGTGCCAGCAGCTTACTGGCGGGAGTTGCAGATACGCAGTATTTT.

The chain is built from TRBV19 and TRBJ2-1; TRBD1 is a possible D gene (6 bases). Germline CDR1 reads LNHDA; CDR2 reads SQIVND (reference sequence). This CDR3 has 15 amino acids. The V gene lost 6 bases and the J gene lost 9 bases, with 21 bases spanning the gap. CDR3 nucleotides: TGTGCCAGTAGCCGCCGGGACACCGGAGTCCGTGAGCAGTTCTTC. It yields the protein CASSRRDTGVREQFF.

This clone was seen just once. CDR3 in DNA: TGCGCCAGCAGCCAAGTGGCAGGGACCATCCCGGCGGCTTTCTTT. The encoded protein is CASSQVAGTIPAAFF. The rearrangement links TRBV4-3 to TRBJ1-1, with D possibly being TRBD1 (5 bases). Trimming shortened V by 1 base and J by 11 bases, and 20 bases separated the two germline ends. CDR1 is LGHNA and CDR2 is YSLEER in the germline V gene. The CDR3 sequence is 15 residues long.

The CDR3 DNA reads TGTGCCAGTAGTCCGGGCACAGATACGCAGTATTTT. It encodes CASSPGTDTQYF. The chain carries TRBV19 and TRBJ2-3; D call uncertain. CDR1 LNHDA and CDR2 SQIVND come from the germline V gene (reference sequence). V lost 5 bases, J lost 1 base, and 4 bases lay in between. The CDR3 spans 12 residues.